This T cell receptor beta chain was identified in a study of T cell repertoires in cytomegalovirus infection. Trimming cost V 6 bases and J 6 bases, with 13 bases left between them. The germline gives CDR1 MDHEN, CDR2 SYDVKM. The CDR3 runs 13 residues. This clonotype was counted many times. Its antigen is still unknown. MiXCR, run by TCRdb on the reads, gives a single entry per CDR3 protein. The sample yields 35,000 to 55,000 distinct CDR3 sequences, roughly 20% seen once. Sequences were obtained from PBMCs, sequenced either directly or after in vitro stimulation (not recorded which). The TCR sequence derives from a human donor in good health (CMV status not recorded). Some clones in this sample may be carry-over from other donors' samples. The gene calls are TRBV28 and TRBJ2-3; D possibly corresponds to TRBD2 (5 bases). CDR3 in DNA: TGTGCCAGCAGAGGAGGAGGCTGGGATACGCAGTATTTT. Its protein is CASRGGGWDTQYF.